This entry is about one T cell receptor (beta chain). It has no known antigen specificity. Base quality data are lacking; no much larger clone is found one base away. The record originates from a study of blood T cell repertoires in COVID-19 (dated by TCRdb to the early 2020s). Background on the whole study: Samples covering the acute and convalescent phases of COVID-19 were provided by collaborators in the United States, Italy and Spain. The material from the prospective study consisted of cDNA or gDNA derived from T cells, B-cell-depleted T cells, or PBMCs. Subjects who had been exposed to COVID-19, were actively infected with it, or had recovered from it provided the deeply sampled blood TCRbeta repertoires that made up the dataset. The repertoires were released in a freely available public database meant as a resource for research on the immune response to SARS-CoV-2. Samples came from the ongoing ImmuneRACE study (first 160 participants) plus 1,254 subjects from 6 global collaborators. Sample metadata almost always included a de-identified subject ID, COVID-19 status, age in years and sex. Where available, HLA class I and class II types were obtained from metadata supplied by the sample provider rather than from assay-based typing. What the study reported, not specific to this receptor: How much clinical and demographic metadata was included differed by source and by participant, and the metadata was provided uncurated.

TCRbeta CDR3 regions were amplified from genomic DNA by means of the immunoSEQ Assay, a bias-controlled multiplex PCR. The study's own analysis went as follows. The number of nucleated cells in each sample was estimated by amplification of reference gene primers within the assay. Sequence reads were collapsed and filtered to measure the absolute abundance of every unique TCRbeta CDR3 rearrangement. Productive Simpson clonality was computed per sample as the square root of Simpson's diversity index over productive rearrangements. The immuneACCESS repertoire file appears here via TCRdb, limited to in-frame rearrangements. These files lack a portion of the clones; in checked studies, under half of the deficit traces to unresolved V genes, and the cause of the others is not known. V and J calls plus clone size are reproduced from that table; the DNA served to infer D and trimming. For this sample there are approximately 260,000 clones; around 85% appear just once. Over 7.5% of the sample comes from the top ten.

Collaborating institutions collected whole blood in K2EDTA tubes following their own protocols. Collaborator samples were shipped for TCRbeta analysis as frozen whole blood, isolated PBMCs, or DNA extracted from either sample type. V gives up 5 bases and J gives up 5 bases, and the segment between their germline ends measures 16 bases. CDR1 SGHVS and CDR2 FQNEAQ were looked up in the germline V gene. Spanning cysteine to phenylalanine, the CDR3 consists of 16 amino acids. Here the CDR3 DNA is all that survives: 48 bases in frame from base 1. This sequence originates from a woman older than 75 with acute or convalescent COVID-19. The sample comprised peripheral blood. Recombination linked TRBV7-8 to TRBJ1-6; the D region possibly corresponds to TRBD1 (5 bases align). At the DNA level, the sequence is TGTGCCAGCAGCCTGTTCTCTACAGGAAATAATTCACCCCTCCACTTT. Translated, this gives CASSLFSTGNNSPLHF. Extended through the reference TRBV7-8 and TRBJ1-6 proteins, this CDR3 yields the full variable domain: GAGVSQSPRYKVAKRGQDVALRCDPISGHVSLFWYQQALGQGPEFLTYFQNEAQLDKSGLPSDRFFAERPEGSVSTLKIQRTQQEDSAVYLCASSLFSTGNNSPLHFGNGTRLTVT.